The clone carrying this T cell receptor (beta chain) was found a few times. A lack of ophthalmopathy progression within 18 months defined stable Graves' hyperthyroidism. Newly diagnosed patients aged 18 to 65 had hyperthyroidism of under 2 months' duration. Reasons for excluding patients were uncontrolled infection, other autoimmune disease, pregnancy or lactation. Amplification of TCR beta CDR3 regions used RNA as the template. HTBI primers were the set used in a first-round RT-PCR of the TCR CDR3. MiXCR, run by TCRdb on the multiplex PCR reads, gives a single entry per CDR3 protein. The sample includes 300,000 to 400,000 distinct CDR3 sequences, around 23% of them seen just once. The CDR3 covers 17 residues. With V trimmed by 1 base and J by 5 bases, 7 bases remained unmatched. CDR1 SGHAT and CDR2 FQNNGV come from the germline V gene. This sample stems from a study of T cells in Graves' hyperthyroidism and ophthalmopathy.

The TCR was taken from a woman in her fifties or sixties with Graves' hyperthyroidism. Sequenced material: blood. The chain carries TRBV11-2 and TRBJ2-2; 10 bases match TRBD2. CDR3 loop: CASSLVMLAGETGELFF. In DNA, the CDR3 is TGTGCCAGCAGCTTAGTTATGCTAGCGGGGGAAACCGGGGAGCTGTTTTTT.